The clone carrying this T cell receptor (beta chain) has a handful of counts. This specimen belongs to a study of spatial heterogeneity in lung cancer. Turning to the study itself: Averaged across combinations, each unique TCR and UMI pairing appeared more than ten times in raw reads, which were uncorrected.

The CDR3 contains 16 residues. Germline CDR1 MNHEY, CDR2 SVGAGI. The ends were cut back, 5 bases at V and 0 bases at J, with 13 bases in the middle. Each CDR3 protein gets one entry after TCRdb re-called the 5' RACE reads with MiXCR. The sample yields roughly 79,000 distinct CDR3 sequences, roughly 8% seen once. Time point indicated: sample taken at primary tumor resection. The donor population consisted of approximately 70 patients with untreated, early-stage non-small cell lung cancer. Whole RNA came from tumor, nontumor lung or frozen PBMC and was sequenced without being sorted. Sequencing used PBMCs, obtained at surgery. The TCR comes from a male donor with early-stage non-small cell lung cancer. The rearrangement joins TRBV6-5 to TRBJ2-2, with a tentative D call TRBD2 (6 bases). CDR3 in amino acids: CASSAGEATNTGELFF. As DNA, the CDR3 is TGTGCCAGCAGTGCTGGGGAGGCTACGAACACCGGGGAGCTGTTTTTT.